Reported below is one T cell receptor (beta chain). Its cognate antigen is unknown. A second PCR of about 7 to 11 cycles used a sample-barcoded 5' primer and a J-beta primer mix. A template-switch adaptor that had 12 random nucleotides put a tag on each cDNA molecule. TCRdb passed the 5' RACE reads through MiXCR, listing each CDR3 protein once. The top ten hold approximately 20% of the sample, which has 700,000 to 1,000,000 distinct CDR3 sequences, more than 40% seen once. The sample belongs to a study of blood T cells in healthy people across ages. Findings and caveats of the study: Naive T cell percentage showed a strong correlation with the diversity of TCR beta.

The CDR3 runs to 15 residues. Germline CDR1 and CDR2: SGHRS and YFSETQ. Trimming took off 0 bases at V and 8 bases at J, with 15 bases between the two ends. Donation came from healthy Caucasian individuals in Russia who were aged about 6 to 100. Extraction yielded at least 5 micrograms of total RNA per sample. The source of this sequence is a man aged 55 to 70 in good health. The chain has TRBV5-1 and TRBJ2-1, with D tentatively TRBD2 (5 bases). Sequenced material: blood. DNA of the CDR3: TGCGCCAGCAGCTTGGGCTCGGGGATACGCGATGAGCAGTTCTTC. This sequence encodes CASSLGSGIRDEQFF.